The clone carrying this T cell receptor (beta chain) was found a few times. Looked up from germline, CDR1 is MRHNA and CDR2 is SNTAGT. The ends were cut back, 4 bases at V and 2 bases at J, with 11 bases in the middle. The CDR3 consists of 15 residues. This sample is part of a study of blood T cell repertoires in COVID-19. At the level of the study: Collection of acute and convalescent COVID-19 samples took place in the United States, Italy and Spain. The cDNA or gDNA used as material had been derived from T cells, B-cell-depleted T cells, or PBMCs.

In the authors' methods: Estimation of nucleated cell counts relied on the amplification of reference gene primers. Here immunoSEQ multiplex PCR was the method, and the copy in TCRdb shows in-frame clones only, minus some. Clonal size and the V and J genes are those of that table, whereas D and trimming came from the DNA. Of about 210,000 clones listed, 65% to 85% are singletons. The sequenced sample consisted of peripheral blood. The clonotype was recovered from a woman between 50 and 59 years old with acute or convalescent COVID-19. The chain employs TRBV6-4 and TRBJ2-2; D remains unclear. The CDR3 DNA reads as TGTGCCAGCAGTGTAGGTAGCAGTAACACCGGGGAGCTGTTTTTT. Translating it yields CASSVGSSNTGELFF.